This is a list of T cell receptor beta chains from one sample in a study of blood T cell repertoires in COVID-19. Generated by immunoSEQ multiplex PCR, the TCRdb table keeps only in-frame clones and is missing some. Of roughly 180,000 clones in the sample, more than 75% are singletons; the top ten hold around 7.9%. Sequencing input: peripheral blood. These receptors originate from a woman between 45 and 65 years old with active or convalescent COVID-19. Each CDR3 is given with its conserved first and last residue. The D gene is left open where the match is weak. Clone sizes are given selectively: once, few, many, or a class where the clone is expanded.

cdr3_aa: CASSPRTGVNYGYTF
cdr3_nt: TGTGCCAGCAGCCCCCGGACAGGGGTTAACTATGGCTACACCTTC
j_call: TRBJ1-2
v_call: TRBV6-6
d_call: TRBD1
clone_size: few

cdr3_aa: CASRPWTGRNTEAFF
cdr3_nt: TGTGCCAGCAGACCCTGGACAGGGAGGAACACTGAAGCTTTCTTT
j_call: TRBJ1-1
v_call: TRBV7-2
d_call: TRBD1
clone_size: -

cdr3_aa: CASTPQGLGKLFF
cdr3_nt: TGTGCCAGTACCCCCCAGGGGTTGGGAAAACTGTTTTTT
j_call: TRBJ1-4
v_call: TRBV19
d_call: -
clone_size: -

cdr3_aa: CASSLGPGGINEQFF
cdr3_nt: TGTGCCAGCAGCTTGGGTCCGGGGGGGATCAATGAGCAGTTCTTC
j_call: TRBJ2-1
v_call: TRBV5-4
d_call: TRBD2
clone_size: -

cdr3_aa: CASSSTRDRAHEQYF
cdr3_nt: TGCGCCAGCAGCTCAACCCGGGACAGGGCCCACGAGCAGTACTTC
j_call: TRBJ2-7
v_call: TRBV5-1
d_call: TRBD1
clone_size: -

cdr3_aa: CASSLAGLAGAADTQYF
cdr3_nt: TGTGCCAGCAGCTTAGCGGGACTAGCGGGAGCCGCAGATACGCAGTATTTT
j_call: TRBJ2-3
v_call: TRBV7-6
d_call: TRBD2
clone_size: -

cdr3_aa: CAWSVGGTTEAFF
cdr3_nt: TGTGCCTGGAGTGTAGGGGGAACCACTGAAGCTTTCTTT
j_call: TRBJ1-1
v_call: TRBV30
d_call: -
clone_size: once

cdr3_aa: CATSAYEEGVSGYTF
cdr3_nt: TGTGCCACCAGCGCATATGAGGAGGGCGTCAGTGGCTACACCTTC
j_call: TRBJ1-2
v_call: TRBV15
d_call: -
clone_size: -

cdr3_aa: CASSFNREPPNQPQHF
cdr3_nt: TGTGCCAGCAGTTTCAACAGGGAACCCCCCAATCAGCCCCAGCATTTT
j_call: TRBJ1-5
v_call: TRBV27
d_call: -
clone_size: -

cdr3_aa: CASSQQGLGPGDTQYF
cdr3_nt: TGCGCCAGCAGCCAACAGGGGCTGGGACCGGGAGATACGCAGTATTTT
j_call: TRBJ2-3
v_call: TRBV5-1
d_call: TRBD1
clone_size: few

cdr3_aa: CASSARGTSYNEQFF
cdr3_nt: TGTGCCAGCAGCGCCCGGGGGACCTCCTACAATGAGCAGTTCTTC
j_call: TRBJ2-1
v_call: TRBV25-1
d_call: -
clone_size: -

cdr3_aa: CASSLERQVWGTEAFF
cdr3_nt: TGTGCCAGCAGCCTAGAAAGACAGGTTTGGGGCACTGAAGCTTTCTTT
j_call: TRBJ1-1
v_call: TRBV28
d_call: -
clone_size: -

cdr3_aa: CASSESTGGHNEQFF
cdr3_nt: TGTGCCAGCAGTGAATCTACAGGGGGCCACAATGAGCAGTTCTTC
j_call: TRBJ2-1
v_call: TRBV2
d_call: TRBD1
clone_size: once

cdr3_aa: CAWKGGGGAVSPLHF
cdr3_nt: TGTGCCTGGAAAGGTGGTGGGGGCGCGGTTTCACCCCTCCACTTT
j_call: TRBJ1-6
v_call: TRBV30
d_call: -
clone_size: -

cdr3_aa: CASTGQRNTEAFF
cdr3_nt: TGTGCCAGCACCGGACAGAGAAACACTGAAGCTTTCTTT
j_call: TRBJ1-1
v_call: TRBV7-9
d_call: -
clone_size: -

cdr3_aa: CASSHPSNGETQYF
cdr3_nt: TGTGCCAGCAGCCACCCCTCAAACGGGGAGACCCAGTACTTC
j_call: TRBJ2-5
v_call: TRBV6-5
d_call: -
clone_size: -

cdr3_aa: CAWSFGGTTNEKLFF
cdr3_nt: TGTGCCTGGTCCTTCGGAGGAACAACTAATGAAAAACTGTTTTTT
j_call: TRBJ1-4
v_call: TRBV30
d_call: -
clone_size: -

cdr3_aa: CASSPDYTPDTQYF
cdr3_nt: TGTGCCAGCAGCCCCGACTATACCCCAGATACGCAGTATTTT
j_call: TRBJ2-3
v_call: TRBV9
d_call: -
clone_size: -

cdr3_aa: CASSLAGGGTEAFF
cdr3_nt: TGTGCCAGCAGCTTAGCAGGGGGCGGCACTGAAGCTTTCTTT
j_call: TRBJ1-1
v_call: TRBV7-2
d_call: TRBD1
clone_size: -

cdr3_aa: CSAEGPQDYGYTF
cdr3_nt: TGCAGCGCCGAGGGCCCGCAAGACTATGGCTACACCTTC
j_call: TRBJ1-2
v_call: TRBV29-1
d_call: -
clone_size: -

cdr3_aa: CASTVSQIYNEQFF
cdr3_nt: TGTGCCAGCACCGTTTCGCAGATCTACAATGAGCAGTTCTTC
j_call: TRBJ2-1
v_call: TRBV7-9
d_call: -
clone_size: -

cdr3_aa: CASRGGDMNTEAFF
cdr3_nt: TGTGCCAGCAGGGGGGGGGATATGAACACTGAAGCTTTCTTT
j_call: TRBJ1-1
v_call: TRBV6-6
d_call: -
clone_size: few

cdr3_aa: CSVDPNGNEQFF
cdr3_nt: TGCAGCGTTGACCCAAACGGCAATGAGCAGTTCTTC
j_call: TRBJ2-1
v_call: TRBV29-1
d_call: -
clone_size: -

cdr3_aa: CASSRRQNYGYTF
cdr3_nt: TGTGCCAGCAGCCGACGACAGAACTATGGCTACACCTTC
j_call: TRBJ1-2
v_call: TRBV7-2
d_call: -
clone_size: -

cdr3_aa: CASSQPTRSGTNTEAFF
cdr3_nt: TGTGCCAGCAGCCAACCGACGCGATCGGGTACGAACACTGAAGCTTTCTTT
j_call: TRBJ1-1
v_call: TRBV3-1/TRBV3-2
d_call: -
clone_size: -

cdr3_aa: CATSRAQDTDTQYF
cdr3_nt: TGTGCCACCAGCAGAGCCCAGGACACAGATACGCAGTATTTT
j_call: TRBJ2-3
v_call: TRBV15
d_call: -
clone_size: few

cdr3_aa: CASSPPGVTAQETQYF
cdr3_nt: TGTGCCAGCTCACCACCGGGCGTTACAGCTCAAGAGACCCAGTACTTC
j_call: TRBJ2-5
v_call: TRBV18
d_call: -
clone_size: -

cdr3_aa: CASSVTEGYTF
cdr3_nt: TGTGCCAGCAGCGTGACAGAAGGCTACACCTTC
j_call: TRBJ1-2
v_call: TRBV2
d_call: -
clone_size: -